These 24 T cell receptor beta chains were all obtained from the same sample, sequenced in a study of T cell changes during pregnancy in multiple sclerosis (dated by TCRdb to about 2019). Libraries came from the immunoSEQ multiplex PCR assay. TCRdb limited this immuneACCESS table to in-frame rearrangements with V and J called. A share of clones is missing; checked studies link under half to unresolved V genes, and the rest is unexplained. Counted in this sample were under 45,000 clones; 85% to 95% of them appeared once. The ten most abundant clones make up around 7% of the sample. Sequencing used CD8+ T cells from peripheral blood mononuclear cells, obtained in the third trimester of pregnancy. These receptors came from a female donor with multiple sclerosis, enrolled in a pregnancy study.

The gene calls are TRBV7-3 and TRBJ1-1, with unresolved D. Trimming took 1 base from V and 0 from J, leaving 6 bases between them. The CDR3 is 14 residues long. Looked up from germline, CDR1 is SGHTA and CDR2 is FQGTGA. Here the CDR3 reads CASSLNHMNTEAFF. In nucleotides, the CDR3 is TGTGCCAGCAGCTTAAATCACATGAACACTGAAGCTTTCTTT.

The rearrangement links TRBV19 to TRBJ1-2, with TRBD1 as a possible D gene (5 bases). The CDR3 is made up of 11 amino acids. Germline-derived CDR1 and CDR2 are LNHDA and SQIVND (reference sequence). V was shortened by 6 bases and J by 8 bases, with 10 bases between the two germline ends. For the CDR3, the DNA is TGTGCCAGTAGATGGGGCGACGGCTACACCTTC. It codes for CASRWGDGYTF.

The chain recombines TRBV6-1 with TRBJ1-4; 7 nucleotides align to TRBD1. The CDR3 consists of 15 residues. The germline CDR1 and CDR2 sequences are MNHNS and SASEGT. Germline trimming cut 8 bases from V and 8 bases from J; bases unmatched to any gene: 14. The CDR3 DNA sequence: TGTGCCAGCGGAGACTCCCCAGGGGGATTAGAAAAACTGTTTTTT. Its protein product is CASGDSPGGLEKLFF.

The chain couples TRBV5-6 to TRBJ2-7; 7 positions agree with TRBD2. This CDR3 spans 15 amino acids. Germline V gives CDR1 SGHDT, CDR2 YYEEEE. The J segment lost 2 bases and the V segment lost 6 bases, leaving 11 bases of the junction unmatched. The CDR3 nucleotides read TGTGCCAGCACCGCCCCGGGGAGGGCCCCCTACGAGCAGTACTTC. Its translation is CASTAPGRAPYEQYF.

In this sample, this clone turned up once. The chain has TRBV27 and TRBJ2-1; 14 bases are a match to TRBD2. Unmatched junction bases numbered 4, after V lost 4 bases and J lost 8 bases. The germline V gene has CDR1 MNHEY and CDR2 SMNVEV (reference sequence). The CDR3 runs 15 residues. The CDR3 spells CASSSLGLAGDEQFF. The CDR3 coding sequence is TGTGCCAGCAGTTCACTGGGACTAGCGGGAGATGAGCAGTTCTTC.

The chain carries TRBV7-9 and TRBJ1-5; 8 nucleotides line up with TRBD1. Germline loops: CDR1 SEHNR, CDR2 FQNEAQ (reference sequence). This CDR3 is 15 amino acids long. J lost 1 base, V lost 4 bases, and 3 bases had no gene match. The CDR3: CASSSDRVSNQPQHF. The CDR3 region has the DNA TGTGCCAGCAGCTCGGACAGGGTAAGCAATCAGCCCCAGCATTTT. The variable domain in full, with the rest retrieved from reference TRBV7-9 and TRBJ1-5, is DTGVSQNPRHKITKRGQNVTFRCDPISEHNRLYWYRQTLGQGPEFLTYFQNEAQLEKSRLLSDRFSAERPKGSFSTLEIQRTEQGDSAMYLCASSSDRVSNQPQHFGDGTRLSIL.

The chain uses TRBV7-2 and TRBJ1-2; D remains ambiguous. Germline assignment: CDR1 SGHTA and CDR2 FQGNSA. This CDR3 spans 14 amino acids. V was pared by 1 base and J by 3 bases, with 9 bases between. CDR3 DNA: TGTGCCAGCAGCTTAGATCTAGCGGACTATGGCTACACCTTC. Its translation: CASSLDLADYGYTF.

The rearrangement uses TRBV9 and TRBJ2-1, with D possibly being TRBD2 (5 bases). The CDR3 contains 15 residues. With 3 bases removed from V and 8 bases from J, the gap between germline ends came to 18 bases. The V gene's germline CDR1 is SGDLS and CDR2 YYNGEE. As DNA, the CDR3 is TGTGCCAGCAGCGCACTAGACAAGTTCGGGTATGAGCAGTTCTTC. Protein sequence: CASSALDKFGYEQFF.

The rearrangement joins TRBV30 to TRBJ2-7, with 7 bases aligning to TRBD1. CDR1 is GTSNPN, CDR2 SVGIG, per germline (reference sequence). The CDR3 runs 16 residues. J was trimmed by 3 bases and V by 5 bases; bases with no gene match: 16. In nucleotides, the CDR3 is TGTGCCTGGCAATCCGAGTTACAGGGGAATTACTACGAGCAGTACTTC. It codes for CAWQSELQGNYYEQYF.

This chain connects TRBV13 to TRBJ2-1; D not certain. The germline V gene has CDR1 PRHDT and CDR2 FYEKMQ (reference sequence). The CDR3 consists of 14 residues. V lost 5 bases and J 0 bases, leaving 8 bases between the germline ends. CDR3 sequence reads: CASSLESSYNEQFF. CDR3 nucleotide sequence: TGTGCCAGCAGCCTGGAGAGCTCCTACAATGAGCAGTTCTTC.

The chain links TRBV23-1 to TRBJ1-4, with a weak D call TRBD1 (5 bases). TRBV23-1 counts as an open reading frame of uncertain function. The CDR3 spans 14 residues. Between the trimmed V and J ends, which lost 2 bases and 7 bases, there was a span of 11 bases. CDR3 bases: TGCGCCAGCAGTCAAGGATGGACAACTGAAAAACTGTTTTTT. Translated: CASSQGWTTEKLFF.

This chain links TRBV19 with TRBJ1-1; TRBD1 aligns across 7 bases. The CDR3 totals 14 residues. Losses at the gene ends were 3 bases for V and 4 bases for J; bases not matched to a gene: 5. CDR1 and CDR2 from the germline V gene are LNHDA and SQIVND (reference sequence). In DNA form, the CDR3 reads TGTGCCAGTAGTATTACAGGGGATATCACTGAAGCTTTCTTT. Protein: CASSITGDITEAFF.

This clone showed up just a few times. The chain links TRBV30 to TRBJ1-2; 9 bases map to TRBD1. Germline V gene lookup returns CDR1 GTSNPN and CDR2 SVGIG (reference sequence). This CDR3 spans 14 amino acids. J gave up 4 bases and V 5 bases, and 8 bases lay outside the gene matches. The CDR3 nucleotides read TGTGCCTGGGGGGTTCCACAGGGGGCCTATGGCTACACCTTC. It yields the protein CAWGVPQGAYGYTF. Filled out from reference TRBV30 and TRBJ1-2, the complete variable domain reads SQTIHQWPATLVQPVGSPLSLECTVEGTSNPNLYWYRQAAGRGLQLLFYSVGIGQISSEVPQNLSASRPQDRQFILSSKKLLLSDSGFYLCAWGVPQGAYGYTFGSGTRLTVV.

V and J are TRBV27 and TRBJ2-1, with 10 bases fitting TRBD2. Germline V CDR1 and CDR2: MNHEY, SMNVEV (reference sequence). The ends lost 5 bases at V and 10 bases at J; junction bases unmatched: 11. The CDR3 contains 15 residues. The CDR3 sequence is CASSLIRTSGEEQFF. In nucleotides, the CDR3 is TGTGCCAGCAGTCTAATACGGACTAGCGGTGAAGAGCAGTTCTTC.

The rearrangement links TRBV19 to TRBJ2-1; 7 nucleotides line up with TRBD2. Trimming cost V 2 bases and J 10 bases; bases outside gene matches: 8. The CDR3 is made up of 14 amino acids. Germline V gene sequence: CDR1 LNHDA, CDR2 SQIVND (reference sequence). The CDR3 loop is CASSITRGSNEQFF. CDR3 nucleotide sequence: TGTGCCAGTAGTATAACCCGCGGGAGTAACGAGCAGTTCTTC.

The CDR3 protein is CAISALSTGSAYEQYF. CDR3 sequence (DNA): TGTGCCATCAGTGCACTTTCGACAGGGAGTGCCTACGAGCAGTACTTC. The rearrangement joins TRBV10-3 to TRBJ2-7; 7 nucleotides agree with TRBD1. J gave up 2 bases and V 4 bases, and 11 bases lay outside the gene matches. The CDR3 is 16 residues long. Per germline, CDR1 ENHRY and CDR2 SYGVKD.

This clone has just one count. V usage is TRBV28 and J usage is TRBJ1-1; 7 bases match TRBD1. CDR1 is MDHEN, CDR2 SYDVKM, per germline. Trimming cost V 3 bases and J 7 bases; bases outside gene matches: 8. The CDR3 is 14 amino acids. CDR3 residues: CASSFRGGTDEAFF. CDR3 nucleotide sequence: TGTGCCAGCAGTTTCAGAGGGGGCACGGATGAAGCTTTCTTT.

CDR3 amino acids: CASSLIRDRDVRVNYGYTF. CDR3 bases: TGTGCCAGCAGCTTGATCCGGGACAGGGACGTACGGGTTAACTATGGCTACACCTTC. The chain employs TRBV7-9 and TRBJ1-2; 9 bases are a match to TRBD1. Per the germline V gene, CDR1 is SEHNR and CDR2 is FQNEAQ (reference sequence). The CDR3 covers 19 residues. Germline trimming cut 3 bases from V and 1 base from J; bases unmatched to any gene: 15. Full variable domain (missing parts from reference TRBV7-9 and TRBJ1-2): DTGVSQNPRHKITKRGQNVTFRCDPISEHNRLYWYRQTLGQGPEFLTYFQNEAQLEKSRLLSDRFSAERPKGSFSTLEIQRTEQGDSAMYLCASSLIRDRDVRVNYGYTFGSGTRLTVV.

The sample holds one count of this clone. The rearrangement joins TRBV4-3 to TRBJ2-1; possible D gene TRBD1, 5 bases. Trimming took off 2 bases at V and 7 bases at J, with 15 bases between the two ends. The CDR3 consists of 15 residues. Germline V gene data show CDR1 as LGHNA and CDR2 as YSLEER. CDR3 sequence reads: CASSQFRGSKNEQFF. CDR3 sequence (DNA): TGCGCCAGCAGCCAATTTAGGGGTAGTAAGAATGAGCAGTTCTTC.

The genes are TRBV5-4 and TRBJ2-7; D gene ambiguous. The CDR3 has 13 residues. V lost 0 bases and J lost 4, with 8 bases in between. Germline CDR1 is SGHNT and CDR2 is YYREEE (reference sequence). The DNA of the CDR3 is TGTGCCAGCAGCTTGGGGCCCAAATACGAGCAGTACTTC. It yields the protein CASSLGPKYEQYF.

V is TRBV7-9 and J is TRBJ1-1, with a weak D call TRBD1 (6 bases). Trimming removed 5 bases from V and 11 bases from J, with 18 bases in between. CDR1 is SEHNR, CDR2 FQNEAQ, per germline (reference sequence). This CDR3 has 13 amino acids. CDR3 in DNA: TGTGCCAGCAGCCGGGAAGGGGGGGAGACGGCTTTCTTT. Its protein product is CASSREGGETAFF.

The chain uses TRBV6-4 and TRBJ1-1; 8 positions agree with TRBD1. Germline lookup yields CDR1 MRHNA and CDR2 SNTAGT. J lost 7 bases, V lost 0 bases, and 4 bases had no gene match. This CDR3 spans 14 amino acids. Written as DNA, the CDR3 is TGTGCCAGCAGTGACTCGCAGGGGGCAAATGAAGCTTTCTTT. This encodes CASSDSQGANEAFF.

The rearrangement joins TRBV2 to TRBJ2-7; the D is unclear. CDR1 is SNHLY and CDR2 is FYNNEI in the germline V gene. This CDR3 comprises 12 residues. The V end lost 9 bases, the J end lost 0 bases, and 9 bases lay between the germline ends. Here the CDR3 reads CASGADSYEQYF. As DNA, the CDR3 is TGTGCCAGTGGAGCAGACTCCTACGAGCAGTACTTC.

Here the CDR3 DNA reads TGTGCCAGCAGTTTAACCAGCTCCTACGAGCAGTACTTC. Protein sequence: CASSLTSSYEQYF. J is TRBJ2-7 and V is TRBV27; the D is unclear. V was pared by 2 bases and J by 0 bases, with 5 bases between. The CDR3 loop spans 13 amino acids. CDR1 is MNHEY and CDR2 is SMNVEV in the germline V gene (reference sequence).